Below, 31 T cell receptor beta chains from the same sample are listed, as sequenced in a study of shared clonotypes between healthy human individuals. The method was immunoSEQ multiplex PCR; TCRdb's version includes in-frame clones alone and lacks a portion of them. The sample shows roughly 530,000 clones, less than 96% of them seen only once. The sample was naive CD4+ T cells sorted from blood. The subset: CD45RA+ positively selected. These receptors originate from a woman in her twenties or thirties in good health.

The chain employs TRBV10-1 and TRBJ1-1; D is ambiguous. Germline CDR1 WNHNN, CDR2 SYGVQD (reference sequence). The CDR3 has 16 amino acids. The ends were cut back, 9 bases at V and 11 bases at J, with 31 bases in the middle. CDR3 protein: CARPPELVWARWFAFF. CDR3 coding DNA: TGCGCCAGACCCCCCGAGTTGGTGTGGGCGCGGTGGTTTGCTTTCTTT.

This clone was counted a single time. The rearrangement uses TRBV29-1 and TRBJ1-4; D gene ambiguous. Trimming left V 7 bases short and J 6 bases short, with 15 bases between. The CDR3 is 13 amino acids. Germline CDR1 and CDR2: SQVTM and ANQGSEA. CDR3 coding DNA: TGCAGCGGGAGGACGCTTCAAGATGAAAAACTGTTTTTT. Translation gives CSGRTLQDEKLFF.

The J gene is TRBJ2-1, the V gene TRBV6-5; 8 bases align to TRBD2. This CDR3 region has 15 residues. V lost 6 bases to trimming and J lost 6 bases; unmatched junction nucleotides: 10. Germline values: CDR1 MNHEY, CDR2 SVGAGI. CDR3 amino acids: CASSLNGAGANEQFF. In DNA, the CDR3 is TGTGCCAGCAGCCTAAACGGAGCGGGAGCCAATGAGCAGTTCTTC.

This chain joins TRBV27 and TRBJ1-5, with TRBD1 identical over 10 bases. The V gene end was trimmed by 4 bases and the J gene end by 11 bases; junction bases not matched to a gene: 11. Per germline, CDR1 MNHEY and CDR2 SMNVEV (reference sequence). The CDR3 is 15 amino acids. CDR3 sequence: CASSSGTGVRRAQHF. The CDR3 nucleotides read TGTGCCAGCAGTTCCGGGACAGGGGTACGCCGGGCCCAGCATTTT.

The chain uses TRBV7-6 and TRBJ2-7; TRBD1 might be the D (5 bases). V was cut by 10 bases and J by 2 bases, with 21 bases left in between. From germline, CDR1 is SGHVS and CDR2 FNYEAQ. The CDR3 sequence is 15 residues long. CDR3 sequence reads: CATPWGVMPTYEQYF. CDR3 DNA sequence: TGTGCCACCCCGTGGGGCGTAATGCCTACCTACGAGCAGTACTTC.

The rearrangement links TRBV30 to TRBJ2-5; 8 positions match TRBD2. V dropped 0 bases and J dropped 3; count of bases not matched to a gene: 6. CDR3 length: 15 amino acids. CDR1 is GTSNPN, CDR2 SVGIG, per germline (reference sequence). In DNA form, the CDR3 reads TGTGCCTGGAGTGTACTTCGGGGACTAGAAGAGACCCAGTACTTC. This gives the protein CAWSVLRGLEETQYF.

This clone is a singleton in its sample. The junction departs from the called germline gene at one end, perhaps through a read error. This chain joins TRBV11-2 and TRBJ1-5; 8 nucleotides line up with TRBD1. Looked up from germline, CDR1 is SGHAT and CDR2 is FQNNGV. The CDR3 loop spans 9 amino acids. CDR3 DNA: TGTGCCAGCAGCCGGGACAGGAATTTT. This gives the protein CASSRDRNF.

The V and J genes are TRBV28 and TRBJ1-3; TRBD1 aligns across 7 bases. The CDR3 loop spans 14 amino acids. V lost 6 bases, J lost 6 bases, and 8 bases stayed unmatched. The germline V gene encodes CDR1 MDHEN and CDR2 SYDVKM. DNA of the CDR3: TGTGCCAGCAGCGTCACAGGGGTTGAAAACACCATATATTTT. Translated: CASSVTGVENTIYF. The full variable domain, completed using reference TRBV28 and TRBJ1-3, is DVKVTQSSRYLVKRTGEKVFLECVQDMDHENMFWYRQDPGLGLRLIYFSYDVKMKEKGDIPEGYSVSREKKERFSLILESASTNQTSMYLCASSVTGVENTIYFGEGSWLTVV.

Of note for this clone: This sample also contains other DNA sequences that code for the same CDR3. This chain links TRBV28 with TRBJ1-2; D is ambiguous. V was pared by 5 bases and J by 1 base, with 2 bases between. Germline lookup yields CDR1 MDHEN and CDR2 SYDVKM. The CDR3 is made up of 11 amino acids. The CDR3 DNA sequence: TGTGCCAGCAGTCTTAACTATGGCTACACCTTC. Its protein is CASSLNYGYTF.

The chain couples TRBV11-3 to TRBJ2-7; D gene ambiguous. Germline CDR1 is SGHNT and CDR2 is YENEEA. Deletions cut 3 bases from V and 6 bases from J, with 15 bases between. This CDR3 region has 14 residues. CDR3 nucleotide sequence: TGTGCCAGCAGCTTTTTAGATAGATTCTGCGAGCAGTACTTC. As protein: CASSFLDRFCEQYF.

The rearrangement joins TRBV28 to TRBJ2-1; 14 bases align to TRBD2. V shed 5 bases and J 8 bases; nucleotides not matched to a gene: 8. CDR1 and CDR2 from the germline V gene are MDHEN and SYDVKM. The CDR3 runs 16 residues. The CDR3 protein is CASSRATSGRAYEQFF. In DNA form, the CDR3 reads TGTGCCAGCAGTCGCGCGACTAGCGGGAGGGCATATGAGCAGTTCTTC.

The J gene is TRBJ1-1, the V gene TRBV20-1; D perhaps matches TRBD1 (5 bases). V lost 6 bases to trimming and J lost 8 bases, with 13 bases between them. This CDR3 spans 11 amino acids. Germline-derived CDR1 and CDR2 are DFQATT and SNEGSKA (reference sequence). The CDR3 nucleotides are TGCAGTGCCGGGGGTACCTTGGAAGCTTTCTTT. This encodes CSAGGTLEAFF.

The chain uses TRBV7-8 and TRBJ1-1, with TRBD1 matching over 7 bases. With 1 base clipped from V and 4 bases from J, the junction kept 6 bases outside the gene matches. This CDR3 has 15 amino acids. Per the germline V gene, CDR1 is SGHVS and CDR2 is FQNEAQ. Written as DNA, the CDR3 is TGTGCCAGCAGCTTAGTAGAGGGGGCAGTCACTGAAGCTTTCTTT. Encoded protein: CASSLVEGAVTEAFF.

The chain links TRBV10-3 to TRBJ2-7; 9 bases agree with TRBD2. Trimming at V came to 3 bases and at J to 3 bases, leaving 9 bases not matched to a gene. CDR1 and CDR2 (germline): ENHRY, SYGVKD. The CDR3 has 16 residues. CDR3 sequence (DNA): TGTGCCATCAGTGACTATACAGGACTAGCGCACTACGAGCAGTACTTC. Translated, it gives CAISDYTGLAHYEQYF.

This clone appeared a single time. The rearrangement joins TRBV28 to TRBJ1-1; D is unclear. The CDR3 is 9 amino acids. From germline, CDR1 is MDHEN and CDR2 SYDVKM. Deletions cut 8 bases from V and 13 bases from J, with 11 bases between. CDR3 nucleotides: TGTGCCAGCGGAATCAGCTATTTCTTT. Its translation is CASGISYFF.

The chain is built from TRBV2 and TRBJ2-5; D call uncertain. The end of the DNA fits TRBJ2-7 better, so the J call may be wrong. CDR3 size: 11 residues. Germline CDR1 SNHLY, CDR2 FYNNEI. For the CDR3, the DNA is TGTGCCAGCAGTGAAATCTACGAGCAGTACTTC. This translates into CASSEIYEQYF.

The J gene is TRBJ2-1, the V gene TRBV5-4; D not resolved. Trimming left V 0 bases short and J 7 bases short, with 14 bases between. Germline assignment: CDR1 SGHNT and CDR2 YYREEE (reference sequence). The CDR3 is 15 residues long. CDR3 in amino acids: CASSLDGSIGNEQFF. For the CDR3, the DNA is TGTGCCAGCAGCTTGGACGGGTCGATCGGGAATGAGCAGTTCTTC.

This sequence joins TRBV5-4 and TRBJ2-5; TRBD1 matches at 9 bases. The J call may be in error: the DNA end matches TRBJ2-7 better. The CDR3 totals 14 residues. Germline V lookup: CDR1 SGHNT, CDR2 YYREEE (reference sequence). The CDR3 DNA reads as TGTGCCAGCAGCTCGGGACAGGGCTCCTACGAGCAGTACTTC. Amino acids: CASSSGQGSYEQYF.

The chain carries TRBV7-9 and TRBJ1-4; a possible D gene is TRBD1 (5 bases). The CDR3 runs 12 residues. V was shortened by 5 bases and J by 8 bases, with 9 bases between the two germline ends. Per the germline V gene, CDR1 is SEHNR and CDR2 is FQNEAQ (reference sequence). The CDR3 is CASSPGGEKLFF. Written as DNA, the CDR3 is TGTGCCAGCAGCCCGGGGGGGGAAAAACTGTTTTTT.

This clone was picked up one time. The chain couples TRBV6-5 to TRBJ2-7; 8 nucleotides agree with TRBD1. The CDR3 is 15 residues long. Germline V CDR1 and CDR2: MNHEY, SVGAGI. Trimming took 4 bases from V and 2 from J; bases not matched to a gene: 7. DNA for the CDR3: TGTGCCAGCAGTTCCGAATGGACAGGGACCTACGAGCAGTACTTC. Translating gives CASSSEWTGTYEQYF.

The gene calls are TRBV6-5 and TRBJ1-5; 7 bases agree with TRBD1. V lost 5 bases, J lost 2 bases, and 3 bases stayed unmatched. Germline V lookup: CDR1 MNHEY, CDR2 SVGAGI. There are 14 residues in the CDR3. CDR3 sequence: CASSKTGGNQPQHF. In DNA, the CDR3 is TGTGCCAGCAGTAAAACAGGGGGCAATCAGCCCCAGCATTTT.

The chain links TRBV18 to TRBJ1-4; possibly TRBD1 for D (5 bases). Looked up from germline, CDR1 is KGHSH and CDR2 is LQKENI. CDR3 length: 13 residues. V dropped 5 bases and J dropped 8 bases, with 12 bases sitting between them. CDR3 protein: CASSKGYSEKLFF. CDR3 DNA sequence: TGTGCCAGCTCAAAGGGGTATAGCGAAAAACTGTTTTTT.

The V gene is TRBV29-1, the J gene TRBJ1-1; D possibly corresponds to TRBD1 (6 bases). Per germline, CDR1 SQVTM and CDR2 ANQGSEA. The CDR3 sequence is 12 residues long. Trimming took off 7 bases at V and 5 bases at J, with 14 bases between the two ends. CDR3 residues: CSAGGGRTEAFF. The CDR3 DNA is TGCAGCGCTGGGGGGGGGCGAACTGAAGCTTTCTTT.

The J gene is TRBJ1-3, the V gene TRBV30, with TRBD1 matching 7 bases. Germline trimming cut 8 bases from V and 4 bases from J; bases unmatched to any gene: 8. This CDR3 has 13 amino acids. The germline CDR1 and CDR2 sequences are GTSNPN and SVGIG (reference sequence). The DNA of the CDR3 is TGTGCCATTCAGACAGGGAAAGGAAACACCATATATTTT. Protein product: CAIQTGKGNTIYF.

As DNA, the CDR3 is TGCGCCAGCAGTGAGGGGACAGGGACCTCCTACGAGCAGTACTTC. Translating gives CASSEGTGTSYEQYF. This sequence joins TRBV10-1 and TRBJ2-7; TRBD1 matches at 9 bases. The germline V gene encodes CDR1 WNHNN and CDR2 SYGVQD (reference sequence). This CDR3 has 15 residues. V lost 2 bases and J lost 0; bases outside the gene matches: 2.

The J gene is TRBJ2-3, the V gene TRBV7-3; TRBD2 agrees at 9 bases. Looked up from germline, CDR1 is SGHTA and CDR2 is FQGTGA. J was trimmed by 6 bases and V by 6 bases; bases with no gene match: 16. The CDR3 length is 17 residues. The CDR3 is CASSPVGVAGVADTQYF. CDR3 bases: TGTGCCAGCAGTCCAGTGGGGGTAGCGGGAGTTGCGGATACGCAGTATTTT. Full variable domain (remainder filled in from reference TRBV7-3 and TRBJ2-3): GAGVSQTPSNKVTEKGKYVELRCDPISGHTALYWYRQSLGQGPEFLIYFQGTGAADDSGLPNDRFFAVRPEGSVSTLKIQRTERGDSAVYLCASSPVGVAGVADTQYFGPGTRLTVL.

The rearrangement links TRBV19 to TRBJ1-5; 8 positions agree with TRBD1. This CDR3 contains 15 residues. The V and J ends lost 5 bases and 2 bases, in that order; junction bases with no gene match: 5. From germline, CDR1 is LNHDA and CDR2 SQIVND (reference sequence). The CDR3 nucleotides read TGTGCCAGTAGTCTCCTGACAGGGGGCAATCAGCCCCAGCATTTT. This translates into CASSLLTGGNQPQHF.

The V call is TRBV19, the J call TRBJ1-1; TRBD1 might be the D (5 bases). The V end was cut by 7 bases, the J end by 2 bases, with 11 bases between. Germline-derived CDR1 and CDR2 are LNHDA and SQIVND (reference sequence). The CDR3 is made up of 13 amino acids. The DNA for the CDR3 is TGTGCCAGTAACAACGGGGCTAACACTGAAGCTTTCTTT. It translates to CASNNGANTEAFF.

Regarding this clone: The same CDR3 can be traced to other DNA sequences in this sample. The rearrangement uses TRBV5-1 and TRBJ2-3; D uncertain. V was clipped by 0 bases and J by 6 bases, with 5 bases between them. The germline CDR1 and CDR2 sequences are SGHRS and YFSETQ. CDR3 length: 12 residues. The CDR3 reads CASSLAGDTQYF. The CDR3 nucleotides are TGCGCCAGCAGCTTGGCCGGGGATACGCAGTATTTT.

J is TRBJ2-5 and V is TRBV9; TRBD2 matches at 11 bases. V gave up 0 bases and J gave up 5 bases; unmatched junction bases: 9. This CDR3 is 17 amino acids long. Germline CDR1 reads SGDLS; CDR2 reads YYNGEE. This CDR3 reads CASSVGVAGGPAETQYF. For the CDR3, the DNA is TGTGCCAGCAGCGTAGGGGTAGCGGGAGGGCCTGCGGAGACCCAGTACTTC.

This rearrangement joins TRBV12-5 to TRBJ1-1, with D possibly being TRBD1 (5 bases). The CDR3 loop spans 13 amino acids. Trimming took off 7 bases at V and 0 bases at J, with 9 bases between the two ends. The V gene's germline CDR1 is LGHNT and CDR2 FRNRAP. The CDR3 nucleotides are TGTGCTAGTGTGGGGGGGGTGAACACTGAAGCTTTCTTT. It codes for CASVGGVNTEAFF.